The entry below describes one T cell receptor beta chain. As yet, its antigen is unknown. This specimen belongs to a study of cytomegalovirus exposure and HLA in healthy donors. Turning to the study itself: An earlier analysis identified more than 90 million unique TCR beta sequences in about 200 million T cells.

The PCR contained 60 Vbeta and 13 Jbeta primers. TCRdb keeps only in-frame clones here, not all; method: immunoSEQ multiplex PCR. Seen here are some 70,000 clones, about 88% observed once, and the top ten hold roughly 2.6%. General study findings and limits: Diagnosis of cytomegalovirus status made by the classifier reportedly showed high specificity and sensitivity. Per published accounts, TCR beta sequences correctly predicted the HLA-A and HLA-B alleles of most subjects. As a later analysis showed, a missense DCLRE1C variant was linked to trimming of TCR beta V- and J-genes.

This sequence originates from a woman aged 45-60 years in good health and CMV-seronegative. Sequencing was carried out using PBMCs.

CDR3 protein: CASSWTSMNTQYF. CDR3 nucleotide sequence: TGTGCCAGCAGCTGGACTAGCATGAATACGCAGTATTTT. The gene calls are TRBV25-1 and TRBJ2-3; 8 positions match TRBD2. CDR1 and CDR2 (germline): MGHDK, SYGVNS. CDR3 length: 13 amino acids. The junction had 6 bases not matched to a gene; V was cut back by 6 bases and J by 7 bases. Variable domain in full (rest from reference TRBV25-1 and TRBJ2-3): EADIYQTPRYLVIGTGKKITLECSQTMGHDKMYWYQQDPGMELHLIHYSYGVNSTEKGDLSSESTVSRIRTEHFPLTLESARPSHTSQYLCASSWTSMNTQYFGPGTRLTVL.